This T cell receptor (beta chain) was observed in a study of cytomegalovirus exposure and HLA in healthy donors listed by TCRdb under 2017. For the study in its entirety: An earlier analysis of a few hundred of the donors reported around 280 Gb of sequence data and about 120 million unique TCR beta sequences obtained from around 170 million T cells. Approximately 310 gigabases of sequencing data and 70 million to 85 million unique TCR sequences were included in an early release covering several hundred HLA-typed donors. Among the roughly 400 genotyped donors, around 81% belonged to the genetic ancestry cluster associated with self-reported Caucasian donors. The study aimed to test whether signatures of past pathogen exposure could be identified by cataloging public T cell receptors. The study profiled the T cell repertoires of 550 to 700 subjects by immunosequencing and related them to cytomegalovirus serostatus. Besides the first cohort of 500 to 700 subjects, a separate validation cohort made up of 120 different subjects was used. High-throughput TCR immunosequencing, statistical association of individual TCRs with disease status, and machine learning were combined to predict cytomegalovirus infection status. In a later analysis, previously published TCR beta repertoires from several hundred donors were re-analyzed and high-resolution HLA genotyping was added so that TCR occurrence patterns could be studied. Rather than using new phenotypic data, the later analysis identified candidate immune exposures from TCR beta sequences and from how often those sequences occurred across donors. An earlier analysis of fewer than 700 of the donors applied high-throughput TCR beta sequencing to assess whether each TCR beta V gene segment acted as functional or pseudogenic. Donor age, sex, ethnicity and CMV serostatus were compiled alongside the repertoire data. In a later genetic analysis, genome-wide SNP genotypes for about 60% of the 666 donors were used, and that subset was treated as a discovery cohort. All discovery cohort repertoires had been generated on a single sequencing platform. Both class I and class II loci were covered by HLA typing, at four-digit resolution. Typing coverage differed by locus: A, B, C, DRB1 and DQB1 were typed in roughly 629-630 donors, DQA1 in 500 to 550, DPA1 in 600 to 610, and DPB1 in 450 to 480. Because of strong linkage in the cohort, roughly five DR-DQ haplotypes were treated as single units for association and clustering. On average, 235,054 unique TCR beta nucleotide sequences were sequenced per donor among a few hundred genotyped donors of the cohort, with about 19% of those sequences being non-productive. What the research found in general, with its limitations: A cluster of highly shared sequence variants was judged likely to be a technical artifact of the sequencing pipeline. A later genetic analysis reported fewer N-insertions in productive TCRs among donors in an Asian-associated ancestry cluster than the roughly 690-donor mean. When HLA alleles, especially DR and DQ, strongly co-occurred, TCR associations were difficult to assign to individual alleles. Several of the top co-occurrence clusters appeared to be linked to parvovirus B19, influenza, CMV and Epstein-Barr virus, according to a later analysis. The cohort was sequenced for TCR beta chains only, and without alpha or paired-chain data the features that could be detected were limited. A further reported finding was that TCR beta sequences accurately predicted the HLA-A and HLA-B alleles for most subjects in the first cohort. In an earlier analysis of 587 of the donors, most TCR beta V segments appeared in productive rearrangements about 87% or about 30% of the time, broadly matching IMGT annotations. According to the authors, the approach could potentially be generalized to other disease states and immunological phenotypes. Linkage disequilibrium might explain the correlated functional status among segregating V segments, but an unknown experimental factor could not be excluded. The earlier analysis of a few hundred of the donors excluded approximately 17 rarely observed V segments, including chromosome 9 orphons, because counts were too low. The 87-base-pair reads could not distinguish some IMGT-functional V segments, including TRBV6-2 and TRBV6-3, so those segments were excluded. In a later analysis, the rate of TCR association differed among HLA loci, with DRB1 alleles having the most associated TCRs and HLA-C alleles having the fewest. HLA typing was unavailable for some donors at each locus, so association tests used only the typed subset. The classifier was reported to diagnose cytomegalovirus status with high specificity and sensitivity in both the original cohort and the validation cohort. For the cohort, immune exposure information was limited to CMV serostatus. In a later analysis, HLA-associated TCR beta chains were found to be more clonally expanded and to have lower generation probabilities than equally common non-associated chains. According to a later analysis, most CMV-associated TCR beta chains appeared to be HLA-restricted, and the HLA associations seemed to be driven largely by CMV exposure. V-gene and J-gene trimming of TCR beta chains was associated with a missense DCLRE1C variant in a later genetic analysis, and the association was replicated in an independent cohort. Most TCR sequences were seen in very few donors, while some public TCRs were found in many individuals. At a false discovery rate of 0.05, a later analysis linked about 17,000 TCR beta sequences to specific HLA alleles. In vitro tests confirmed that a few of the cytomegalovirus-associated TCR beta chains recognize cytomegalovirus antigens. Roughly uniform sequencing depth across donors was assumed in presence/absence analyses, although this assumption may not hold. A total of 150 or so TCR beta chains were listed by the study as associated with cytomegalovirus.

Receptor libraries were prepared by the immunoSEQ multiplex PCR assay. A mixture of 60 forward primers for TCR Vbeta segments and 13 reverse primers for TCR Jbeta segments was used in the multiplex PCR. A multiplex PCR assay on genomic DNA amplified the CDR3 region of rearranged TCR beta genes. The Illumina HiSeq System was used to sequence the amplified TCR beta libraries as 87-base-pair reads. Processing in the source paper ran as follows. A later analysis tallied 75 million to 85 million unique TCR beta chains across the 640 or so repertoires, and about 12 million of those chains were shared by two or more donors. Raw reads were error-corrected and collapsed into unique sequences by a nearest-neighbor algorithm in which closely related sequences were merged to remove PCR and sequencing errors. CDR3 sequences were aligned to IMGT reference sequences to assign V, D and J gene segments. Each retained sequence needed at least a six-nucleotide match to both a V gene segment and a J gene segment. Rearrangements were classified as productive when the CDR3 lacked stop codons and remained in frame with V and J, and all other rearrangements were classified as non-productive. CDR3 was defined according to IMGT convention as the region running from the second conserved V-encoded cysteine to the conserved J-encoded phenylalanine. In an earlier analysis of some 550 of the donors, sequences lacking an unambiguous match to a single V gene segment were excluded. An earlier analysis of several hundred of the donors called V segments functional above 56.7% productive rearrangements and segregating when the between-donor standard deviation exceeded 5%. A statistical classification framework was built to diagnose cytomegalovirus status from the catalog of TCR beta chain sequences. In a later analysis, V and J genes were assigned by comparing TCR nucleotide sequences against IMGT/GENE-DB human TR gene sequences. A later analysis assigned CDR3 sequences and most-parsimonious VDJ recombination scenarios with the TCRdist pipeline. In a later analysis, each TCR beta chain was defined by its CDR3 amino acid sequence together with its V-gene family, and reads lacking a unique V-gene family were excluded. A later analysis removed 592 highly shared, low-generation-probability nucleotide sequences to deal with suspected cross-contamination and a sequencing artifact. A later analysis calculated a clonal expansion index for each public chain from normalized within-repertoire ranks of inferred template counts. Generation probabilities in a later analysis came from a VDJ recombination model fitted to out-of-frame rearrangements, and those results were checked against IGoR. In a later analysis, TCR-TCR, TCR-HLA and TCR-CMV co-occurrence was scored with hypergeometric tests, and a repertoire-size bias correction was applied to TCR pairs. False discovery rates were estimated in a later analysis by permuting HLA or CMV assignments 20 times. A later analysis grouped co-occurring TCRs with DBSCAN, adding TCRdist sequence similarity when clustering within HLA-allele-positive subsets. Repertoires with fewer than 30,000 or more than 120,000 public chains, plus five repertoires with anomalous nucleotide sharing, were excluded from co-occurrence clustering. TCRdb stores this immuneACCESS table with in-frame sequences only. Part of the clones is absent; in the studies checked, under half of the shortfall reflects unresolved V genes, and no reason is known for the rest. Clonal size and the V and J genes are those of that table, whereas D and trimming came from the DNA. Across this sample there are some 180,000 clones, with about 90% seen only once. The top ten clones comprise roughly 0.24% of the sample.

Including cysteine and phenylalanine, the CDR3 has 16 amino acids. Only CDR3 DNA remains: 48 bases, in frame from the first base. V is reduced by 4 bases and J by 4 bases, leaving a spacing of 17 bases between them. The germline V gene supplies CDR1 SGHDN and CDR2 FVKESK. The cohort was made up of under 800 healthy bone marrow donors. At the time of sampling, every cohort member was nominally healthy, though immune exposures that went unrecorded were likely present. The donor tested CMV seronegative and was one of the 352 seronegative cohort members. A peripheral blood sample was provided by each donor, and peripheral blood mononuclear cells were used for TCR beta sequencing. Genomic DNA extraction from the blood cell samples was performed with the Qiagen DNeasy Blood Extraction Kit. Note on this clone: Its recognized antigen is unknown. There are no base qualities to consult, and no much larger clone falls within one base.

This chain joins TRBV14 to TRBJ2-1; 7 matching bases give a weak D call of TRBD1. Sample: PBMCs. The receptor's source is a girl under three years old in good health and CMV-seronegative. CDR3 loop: CASSPEQGEDYNEQFF. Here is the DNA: TGTGCCAGCAGCCCAGAGCAGGGGGAGGATTACAATGAGCAGTTCTTC.